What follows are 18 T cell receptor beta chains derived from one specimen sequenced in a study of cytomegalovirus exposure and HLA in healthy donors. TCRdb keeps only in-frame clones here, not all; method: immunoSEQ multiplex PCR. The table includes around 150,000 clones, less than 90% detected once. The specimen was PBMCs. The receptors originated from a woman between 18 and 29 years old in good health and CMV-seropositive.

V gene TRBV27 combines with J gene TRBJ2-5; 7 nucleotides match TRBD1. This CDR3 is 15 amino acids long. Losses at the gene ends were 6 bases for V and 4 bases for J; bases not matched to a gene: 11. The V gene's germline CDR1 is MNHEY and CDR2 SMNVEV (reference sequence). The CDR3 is CASRHNRGLGETQYF. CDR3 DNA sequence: TGTGCCAGCAGACACAACAGGGGTCTCGGAGAGACCCAGTACTTC.

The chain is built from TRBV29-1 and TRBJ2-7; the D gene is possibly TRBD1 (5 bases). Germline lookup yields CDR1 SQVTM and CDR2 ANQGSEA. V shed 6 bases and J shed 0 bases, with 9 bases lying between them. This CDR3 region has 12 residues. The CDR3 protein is CSVQGSSYEQYF. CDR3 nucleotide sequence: TGCAGCGTCCAGGGCTCCTCCTACGAGCAGTACTTC.

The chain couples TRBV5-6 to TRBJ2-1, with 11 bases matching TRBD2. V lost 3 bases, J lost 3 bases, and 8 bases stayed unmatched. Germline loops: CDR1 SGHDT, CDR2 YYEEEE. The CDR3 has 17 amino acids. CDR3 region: CASSSLGLAADYNEQFF. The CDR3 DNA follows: TGTGCCAGCAGCTCCCTGGGACTAGCGGCCGACTACAATGAGCAGTTCTTC.

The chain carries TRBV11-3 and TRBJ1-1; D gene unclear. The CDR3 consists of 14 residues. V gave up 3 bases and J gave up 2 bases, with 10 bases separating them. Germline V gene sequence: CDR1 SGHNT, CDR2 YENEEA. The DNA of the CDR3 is TGTGCCAGCAGCTTTGCGGCTGTAAACACTGAAGCTTTCTTT. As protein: CASSFAAVNTEAFF.

CDR3 loop: CASSSPGYEQYF. CDR3 coding DNA: TGTGCCAGCAGTTCCCCGGGGTACGAGCAGTACTTC. This chain connects TRBV28 to TRBJ2-7, with D perhaps TRBD2 (5 bases). V was cut by 4 bases and J by 4 bases, with 8 bases left in between. This CDR3 has 12 amino acids. Germline V lookup: CDR1 MDHEN, CDR2 SYDVKM.

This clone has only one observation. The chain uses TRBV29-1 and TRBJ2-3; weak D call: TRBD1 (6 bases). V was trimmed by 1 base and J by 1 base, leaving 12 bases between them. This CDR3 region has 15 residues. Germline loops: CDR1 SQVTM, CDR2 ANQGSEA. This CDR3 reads CSVEGVSGGTDTQYF. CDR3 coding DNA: TGCAGCGTTGAAGGGGTCTCAGGGGGCACAGATACGCAGTATTTT.

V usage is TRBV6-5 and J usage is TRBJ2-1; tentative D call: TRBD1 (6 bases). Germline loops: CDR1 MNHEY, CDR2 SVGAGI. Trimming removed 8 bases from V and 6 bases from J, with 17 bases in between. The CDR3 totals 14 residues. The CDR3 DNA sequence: TGTGCCAGCTCCGGGACATCAAGCCTCAATGAGCAGTTCTTC. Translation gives CASSGTSSLNEQFF.

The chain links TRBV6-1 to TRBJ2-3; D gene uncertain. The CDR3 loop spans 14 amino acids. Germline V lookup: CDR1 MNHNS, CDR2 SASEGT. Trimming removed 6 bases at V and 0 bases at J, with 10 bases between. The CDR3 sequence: CASRLQFSTDTQYF. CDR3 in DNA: TGTGCCAGCAGGCTCCAGTTTAGCACAGATACGCAGTATTTT.

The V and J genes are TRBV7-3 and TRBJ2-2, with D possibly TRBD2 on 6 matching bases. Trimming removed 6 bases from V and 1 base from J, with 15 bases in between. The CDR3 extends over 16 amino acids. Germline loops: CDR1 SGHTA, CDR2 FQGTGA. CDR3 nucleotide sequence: TGTGCCAGCAGGCCTCGCGGAGGGGTGAACACCGGGGAGCTGTTTTTT. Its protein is CASRPRGGVNTGELFF. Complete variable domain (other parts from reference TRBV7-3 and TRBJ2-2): GAGVSQTPSNKVTEKGKYVELRCDPISGHTALYWYRQSLGQGPEFLIYFQGTGAADDSGLPNDRFFAVRPEGSVSTLKIQRTERGDSAVYLCASRPRGGVNTGELFFGEGSRLTVL.

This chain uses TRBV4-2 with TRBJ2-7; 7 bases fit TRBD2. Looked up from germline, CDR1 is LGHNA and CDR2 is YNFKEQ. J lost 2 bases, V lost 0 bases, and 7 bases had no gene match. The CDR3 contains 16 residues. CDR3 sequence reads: CASSQDYQRGAYEQYF. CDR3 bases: TGTGCCAGCAGCCAAGATTACCAGCGGGGAGCCTACGAGCAGTACTTC.

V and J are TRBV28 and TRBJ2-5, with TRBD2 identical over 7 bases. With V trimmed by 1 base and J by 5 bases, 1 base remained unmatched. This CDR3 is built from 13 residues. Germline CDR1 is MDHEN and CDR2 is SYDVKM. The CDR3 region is CASSLSGGETQYF. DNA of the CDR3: TGTGCCAGCAGTTTATCGGGAGGCGAGACCCAGTACTTC.

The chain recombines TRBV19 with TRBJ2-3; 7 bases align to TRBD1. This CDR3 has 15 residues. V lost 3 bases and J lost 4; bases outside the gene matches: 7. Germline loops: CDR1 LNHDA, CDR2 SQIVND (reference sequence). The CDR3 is CASSMRQGVSDTQYF. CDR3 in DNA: TGTGCCAGTAGTATGAGGCAGGGGGTATCAGATACGCAGTATTTT.

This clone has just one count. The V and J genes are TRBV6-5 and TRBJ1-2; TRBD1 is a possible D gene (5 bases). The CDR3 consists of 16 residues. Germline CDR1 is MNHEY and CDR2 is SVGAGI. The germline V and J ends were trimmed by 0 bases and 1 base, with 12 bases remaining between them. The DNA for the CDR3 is TGTGCCAGCAGTTACTCGAGTGGGGCCATTAACTATGGCTACACCTTC. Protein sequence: CASSYSSGAINYGYTF.

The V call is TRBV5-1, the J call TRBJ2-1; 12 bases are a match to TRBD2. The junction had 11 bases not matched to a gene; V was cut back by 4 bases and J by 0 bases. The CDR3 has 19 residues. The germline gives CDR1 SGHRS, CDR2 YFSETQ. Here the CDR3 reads CASSNRGLAGLSSYNEQFF. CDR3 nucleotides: TGCGCCAGCAGCAACCGGGGACTAGCGGGCCTTAGCTCCTACAATGAGCAGTTCTTC.

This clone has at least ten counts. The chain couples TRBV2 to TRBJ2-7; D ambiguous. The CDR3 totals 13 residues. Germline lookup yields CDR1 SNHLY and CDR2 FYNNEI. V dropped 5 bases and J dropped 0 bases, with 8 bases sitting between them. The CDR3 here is CASSSGFSYEQYF. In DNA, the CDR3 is TGTGCCAGCAGTTCCGGGTTCTCCTACGAGCAGTACTTC.

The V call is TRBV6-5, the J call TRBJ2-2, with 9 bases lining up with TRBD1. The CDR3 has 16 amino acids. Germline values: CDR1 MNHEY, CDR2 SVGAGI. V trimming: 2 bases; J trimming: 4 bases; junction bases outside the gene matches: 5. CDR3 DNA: TGTGCCAGCAGTTACACCCTGGACAGGGGCACCGGGGAGCTGTTTTTT. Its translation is CASSYTLDRGTGELFF.

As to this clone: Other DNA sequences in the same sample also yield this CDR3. The CDR3 sequence: CASSLARGSSYEQYF. CDR3 bases: TGTGCCAGCAGCTTAGCCCGGGGGTCGAGCTACGAGCAGTACTTC. The chain couples TRBV7-2 to TRBJ2-7; D possibly corresponds to TRBD2 (6 bases). CDR1 is SGHTA, CDR2 FQGNSA, per germline. The V end lost 0 bases, the J end lost 3 bases, and 12 bases lay between the germline ends. The CDR3 is 15 amino acids.

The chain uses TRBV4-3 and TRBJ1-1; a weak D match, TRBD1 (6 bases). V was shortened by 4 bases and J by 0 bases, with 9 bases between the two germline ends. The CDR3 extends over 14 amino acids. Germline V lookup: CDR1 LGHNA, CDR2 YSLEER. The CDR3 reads CASSRGTLNTEAFF. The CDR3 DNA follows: TGCGCCAGCAGCCGAGGGACACTGAACACTGAAGCTTTCTTT.